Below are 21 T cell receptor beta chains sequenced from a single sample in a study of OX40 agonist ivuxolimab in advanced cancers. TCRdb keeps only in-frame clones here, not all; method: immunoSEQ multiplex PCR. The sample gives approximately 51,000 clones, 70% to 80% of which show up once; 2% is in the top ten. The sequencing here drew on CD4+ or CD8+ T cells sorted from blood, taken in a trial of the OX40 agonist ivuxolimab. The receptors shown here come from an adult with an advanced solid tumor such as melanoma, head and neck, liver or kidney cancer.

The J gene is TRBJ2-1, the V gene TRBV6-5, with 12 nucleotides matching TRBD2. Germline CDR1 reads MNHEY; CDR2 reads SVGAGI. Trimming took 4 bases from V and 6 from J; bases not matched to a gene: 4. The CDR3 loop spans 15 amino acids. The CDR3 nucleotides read TGTGCCAGCAGTTCTCCTAGCGGGAGGGGCAATGAGCAGTTCTTC. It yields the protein CASSSPSGRGNEQFF.

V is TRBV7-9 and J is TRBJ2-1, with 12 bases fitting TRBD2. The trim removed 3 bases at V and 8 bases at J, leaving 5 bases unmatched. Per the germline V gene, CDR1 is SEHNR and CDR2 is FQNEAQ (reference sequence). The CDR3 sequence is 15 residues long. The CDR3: CASSFGLAGFDEQFF. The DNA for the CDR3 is TGTGCCAGCAGCTTTGGACTAGCGGGATTCGATGAGCAGTTCTTC.

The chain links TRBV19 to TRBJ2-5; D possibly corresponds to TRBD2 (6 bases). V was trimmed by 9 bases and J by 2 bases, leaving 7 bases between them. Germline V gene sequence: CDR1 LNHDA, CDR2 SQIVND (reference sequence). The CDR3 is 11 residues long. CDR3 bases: TGTGCCAGCGGGACTCAAGAGACCCAGTACTTC. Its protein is CASGTQETQYF. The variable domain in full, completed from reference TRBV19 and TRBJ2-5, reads DGGITQSPKYLFRKEGQNVTLSCEQNLNHDAMYWYRQDPGQGLRLIYYSQIVNDFQKGDIAEGYSVSREKKESFPLTVTSAQKNPTAFYLCASGTQETQYFGPGTRLLVL.

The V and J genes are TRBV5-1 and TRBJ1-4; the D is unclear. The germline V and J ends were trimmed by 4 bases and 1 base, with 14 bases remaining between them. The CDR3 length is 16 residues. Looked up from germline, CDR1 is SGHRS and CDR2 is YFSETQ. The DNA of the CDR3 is TGCGCCAGCAGCCAGACCGGACCTGGAACTAATGAAAAACTGTTTTTT. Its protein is CASSQTGPGTNEKLFF.

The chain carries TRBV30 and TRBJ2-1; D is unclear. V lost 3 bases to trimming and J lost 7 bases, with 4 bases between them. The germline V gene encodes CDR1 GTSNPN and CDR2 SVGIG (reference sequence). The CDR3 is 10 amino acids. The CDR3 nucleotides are TGTGCCTGGAGCCGGAATGAGCAGTTCTTC. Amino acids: CAWSRNEQFF.

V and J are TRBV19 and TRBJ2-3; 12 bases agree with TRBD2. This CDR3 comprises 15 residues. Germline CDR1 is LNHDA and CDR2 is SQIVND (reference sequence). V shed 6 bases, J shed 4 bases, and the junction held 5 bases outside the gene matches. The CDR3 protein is CASRPGLAGADTQYF. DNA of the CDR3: TGTGCCAGTAGACCGGGACTAGCGGGTGCAGATACGCAGTATTTT.

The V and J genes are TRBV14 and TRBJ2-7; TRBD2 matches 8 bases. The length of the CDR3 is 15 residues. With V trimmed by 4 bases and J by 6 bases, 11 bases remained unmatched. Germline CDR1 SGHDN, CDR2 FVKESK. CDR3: CASSPGGSGPREQYF. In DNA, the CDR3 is TGTGCCAGCAGCCCGGGGGGGAGCGGGCCTCGCGAGCAGTACTTC.

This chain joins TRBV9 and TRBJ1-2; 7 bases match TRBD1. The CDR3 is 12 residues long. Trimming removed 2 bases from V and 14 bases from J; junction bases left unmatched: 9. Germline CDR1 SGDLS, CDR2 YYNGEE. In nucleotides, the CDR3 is TGTGCCAGCAGCGTCGACAGGGCGGCCCCTACCTTC. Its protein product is CASSVDRAAPTF.

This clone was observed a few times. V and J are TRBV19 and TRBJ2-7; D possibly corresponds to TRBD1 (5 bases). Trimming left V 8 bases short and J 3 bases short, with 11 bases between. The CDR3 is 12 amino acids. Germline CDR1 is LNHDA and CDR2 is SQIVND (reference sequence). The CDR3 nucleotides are TGTGCCAGTGGAAGGGGCGACTACGAGCAGTACTTC. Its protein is CASGRGDYEQYF.

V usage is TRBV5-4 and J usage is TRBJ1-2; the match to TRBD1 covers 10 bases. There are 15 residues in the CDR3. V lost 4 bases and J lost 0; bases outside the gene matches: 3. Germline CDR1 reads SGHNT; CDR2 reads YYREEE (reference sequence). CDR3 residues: CASSTTGGANYGYTF. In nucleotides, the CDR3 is TGTGCCAGCAGCACGACAGGGGGCGCTAACTATGGCTACACCTTC.

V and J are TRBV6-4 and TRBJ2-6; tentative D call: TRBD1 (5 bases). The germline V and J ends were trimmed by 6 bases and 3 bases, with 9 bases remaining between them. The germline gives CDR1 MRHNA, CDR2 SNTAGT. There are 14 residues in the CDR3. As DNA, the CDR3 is TGTGCCAGCAGCCCAGGGTATGGGGCCAACGTCCTGACTTTC. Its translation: CASSPGYGANVLTF.

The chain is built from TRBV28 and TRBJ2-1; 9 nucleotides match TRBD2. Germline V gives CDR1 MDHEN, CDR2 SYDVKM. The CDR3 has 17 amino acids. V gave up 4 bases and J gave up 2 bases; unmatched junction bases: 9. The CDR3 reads CASSSNRGTSTYNEQFF. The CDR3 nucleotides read TGTGCCAGCAGTTCAAACCGCGGGACTAGCACCTACAATGAGCAGTTCTTC.

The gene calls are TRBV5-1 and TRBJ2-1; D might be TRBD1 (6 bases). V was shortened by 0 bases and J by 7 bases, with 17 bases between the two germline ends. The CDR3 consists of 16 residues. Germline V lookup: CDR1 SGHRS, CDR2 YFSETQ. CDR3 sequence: CASSLAGTPVRNEQFF. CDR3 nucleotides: TGCGCCAGCAGCTTGGCTGGGACACCCGTCAGGAATGAGCAGTTCTTC.

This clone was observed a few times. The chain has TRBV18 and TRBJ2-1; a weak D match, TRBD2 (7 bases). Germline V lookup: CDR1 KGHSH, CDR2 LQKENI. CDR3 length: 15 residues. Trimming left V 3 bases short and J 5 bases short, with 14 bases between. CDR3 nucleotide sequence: TGTGCCAGCTCACCGGTACAGGGAGGGAACAATGAGCAGTTCTTC. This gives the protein CASSPVQGGNNEQFF.

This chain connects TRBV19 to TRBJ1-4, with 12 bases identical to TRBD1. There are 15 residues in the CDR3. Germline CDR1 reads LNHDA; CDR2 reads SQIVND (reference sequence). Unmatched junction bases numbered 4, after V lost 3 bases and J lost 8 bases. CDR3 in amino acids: CASSIRGTGGEKLFF. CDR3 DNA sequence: TGTGCCAGTAGTATCAGAGGGACAGGGGGCGAAAAACTGTTTTTT.

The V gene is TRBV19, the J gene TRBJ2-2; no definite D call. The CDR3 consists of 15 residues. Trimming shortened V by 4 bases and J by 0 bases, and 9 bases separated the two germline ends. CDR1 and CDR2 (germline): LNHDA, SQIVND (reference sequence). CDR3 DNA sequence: TGTGCCAGTAGTAGGCGACAACCGAACACCGGGGAGCTGTTTTTT. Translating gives CASSRRQPNTGELFF.

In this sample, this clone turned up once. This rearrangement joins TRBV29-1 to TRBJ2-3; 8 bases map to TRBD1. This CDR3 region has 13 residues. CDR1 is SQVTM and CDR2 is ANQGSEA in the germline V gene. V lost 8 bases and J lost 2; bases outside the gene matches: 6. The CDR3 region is CSFNRGDTDTQYF. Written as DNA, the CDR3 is TGCAGCTTCAACAGGGGGGACACAGATACGCAGTATTTT.

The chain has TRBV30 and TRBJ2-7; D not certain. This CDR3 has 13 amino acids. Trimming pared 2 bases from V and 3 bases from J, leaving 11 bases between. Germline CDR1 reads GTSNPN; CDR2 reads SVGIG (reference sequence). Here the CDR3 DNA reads TGTGCCTGGAGTCCGTCCGGGTTCTACGAGCAGTACTTC. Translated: CAWSPSGFYEQYF.

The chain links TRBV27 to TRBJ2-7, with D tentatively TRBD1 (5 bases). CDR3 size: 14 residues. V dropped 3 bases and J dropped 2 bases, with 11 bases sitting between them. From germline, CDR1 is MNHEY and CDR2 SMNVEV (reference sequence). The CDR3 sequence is CASSFRRQTYEQYF. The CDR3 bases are TGTGCCAGCAGTTTCCGGAGACAGACCTACGAGCAGTACTTC.

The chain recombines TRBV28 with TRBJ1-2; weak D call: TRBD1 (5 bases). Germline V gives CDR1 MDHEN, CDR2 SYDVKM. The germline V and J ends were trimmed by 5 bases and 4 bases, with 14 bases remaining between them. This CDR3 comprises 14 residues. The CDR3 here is CASSGGLGGYGYTF. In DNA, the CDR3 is TGTGCCAGCAGTGGTGGCCTCGGGGGCTATGGCTACACCTTC.

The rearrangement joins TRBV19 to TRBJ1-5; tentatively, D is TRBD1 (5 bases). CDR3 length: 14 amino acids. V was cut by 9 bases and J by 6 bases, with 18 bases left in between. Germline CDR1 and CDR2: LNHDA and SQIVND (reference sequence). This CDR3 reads CASIDRPESQPQHF. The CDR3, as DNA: TGTGCCAGCATTGACAGACCTGAGAGTCAGCCCCAGCATTTT.